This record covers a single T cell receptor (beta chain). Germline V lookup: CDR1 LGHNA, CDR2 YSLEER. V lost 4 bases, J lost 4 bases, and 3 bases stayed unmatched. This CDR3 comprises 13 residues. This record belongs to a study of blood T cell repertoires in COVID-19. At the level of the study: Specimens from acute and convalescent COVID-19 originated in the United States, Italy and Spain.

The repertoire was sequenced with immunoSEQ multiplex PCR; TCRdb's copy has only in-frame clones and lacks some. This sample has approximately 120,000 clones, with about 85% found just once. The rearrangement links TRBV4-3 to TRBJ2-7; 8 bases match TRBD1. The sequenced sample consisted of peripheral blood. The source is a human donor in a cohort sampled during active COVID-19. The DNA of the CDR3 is TGCGCCAGCAGCCGGGGACAGGTGTACGAGCAGTACTTC. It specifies CASSRGQVYEQYF.